This T cell receptor (beta chain) was sequenced for a study of human T cells and chemical hapten exposure. Overall study context: DPC 0.01% went on the upper back by patch test, with reading at 6 days. Study observations and caveats: With patch test score, the counts of PT1 expanded TCRs showed a positive correlation.

In the original processing: The number of TCRs in each sample had a median of 95,638 and spanned about 23,224 to 700,000. A single record per CDR3 protein comes from TCRdb applying MiXCR to the RACE reads. These V and J calls originate from TCRdb's pipeline instead of the authors' own analysis. The sample yields approximately 84,000 distinct CDR3 sequences, roughly 10% seen once. Time point described: patch test 2, 6 weeks after DPC sensitization. Treatment indicated: therapeutic diphenylcyclopropenone sensitization with weekly scalp DPC. Samples of blood were obtained prior to the application of each patch test. This clonotype came up many times. What it binds is unknown. Per the germline V gene, CDR1 is SNHLY and CDR2 is FYNNEI. This CDR3 comprises 13 residues. Deletions cut 6 bases from V and 2 bases from J, with 10 bases between.

Sequences were derived from whole blood, sampled in connection with sensitization to the hapten diphenylcyclopropenone (DPC). This clonotype was obtained from a woman in her 30s with alopecia areata. Some clones in this sample may be carry-over from other donors' samples. The chain combines TRBV2 with TRBJ1-2; D is unclear. CDR3 region: CASSLHPNYGYTF. The CDR3 DNA reads as TGTGCCAGCAGCCTTCATCCAAACTATGGCTACACCTTC.